This note documents a single T cell receptor beta chain sequence. Its specificity is unknown. Caucasian adults living in Nashville, Tennessee, provided all samples. The sample belongs to a study of shared clonotypes between healthy human individuals. Generated by immunoSEQ multiplex PCR, the TCRdb table keeps only in-frame clones and is missing some. The table includes roughly 1 million clones, around 76% detected once. Trimming left V 1 base short and J 3 bases short, with 4 bases between. The CDR3 covers 13 residues. Germline CDR1 is ENHRY and CDR2 is SYGVKD. General observations from the study: Researchers sampled only blood; tissue repertoires likely differ. The study drew on few donors, limiting represented genetic and exposure-history diversity. A handful of donors showed sharing of approximately 5% of naive CD4 clonotypes.

Sequences were obtained from memory CD4+ T cells sorted from blood. As for subset: CD45RA-negative fraction. The chain combines TRBV10-3 with TRBJ1-3; no clear D. This receptor was obtained from a man younger than 30 in good health. CDR3 amino acids: CAISEWDGNTIYF. In DNA, the CDR3 is TGTGCCATCAGTGAGTGGGATGGAAACACCATATATTTT.